This TCR beta chain was recorded in a study of OX40 agonist ivuxolimab in advanced cancers. About the study: Ivuxolimab is a fully human IgG2 antibody that activates OX40 (CD134). While on treatment, patients had intravenous ivuxolimab at 0.01 to 10 mg/kg every 2 weeks. Two patients with cutaneous melanoma and one with hepatocellular carcinoma, three in total, showed partial responses.

Deletions cut 6 bases from V and 2 bases from J, with 14 bases between. Germline loops: CDR1 MNHEY, CDR2 SMNVEV (reference sequence). The CDR3 loop spans 14 amino acids. Method: immunoSEQ multiplex PCR; TCRdb's copy keeps in-frame clones and lacks some. Of 35,000 to 50,000 clones in the sample, roughly four fifths were seen once. Study-level findings and limits: Nonresponders, in some cases, also had low normalized T-cell clonal expansion.

For this clone: Its antigen is not identified.

The material was CD4+ or CD8+ T cells sorted from blood, obtained in a trial of the OX40 agonist ivuxolimab. The sequence derives from an adult with an advanced solid tumor such as melanoma, head and neck, liver or kidney cancer. The genes are TRBV27 and TRBJ2-7; D unresolved. The CDR3 coding sequence is TGTGCCAGCAGCCGCGGCCCACGAGCCTACGAGCAGTACTTC. Its protein is CASSRGPRAYEQYF.